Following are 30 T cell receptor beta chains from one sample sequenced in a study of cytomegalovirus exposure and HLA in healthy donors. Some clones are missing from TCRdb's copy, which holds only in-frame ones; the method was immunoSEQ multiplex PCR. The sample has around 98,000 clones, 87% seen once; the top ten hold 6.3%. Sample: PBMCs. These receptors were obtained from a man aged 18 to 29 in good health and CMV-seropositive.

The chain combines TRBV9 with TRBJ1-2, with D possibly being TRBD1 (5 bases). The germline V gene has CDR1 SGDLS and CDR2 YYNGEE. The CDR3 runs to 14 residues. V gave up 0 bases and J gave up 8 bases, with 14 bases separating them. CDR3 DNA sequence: TGTGCCAGCAGCGTAGGTGGCACCGGGGGAGGCTACACCTTC. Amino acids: CASSVGGTGGGYTF.

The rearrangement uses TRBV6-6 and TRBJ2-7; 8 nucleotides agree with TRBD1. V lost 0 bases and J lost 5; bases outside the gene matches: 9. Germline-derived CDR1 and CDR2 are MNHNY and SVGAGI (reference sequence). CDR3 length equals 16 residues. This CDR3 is CASSYSRGQGFHEQYF. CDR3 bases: TGTGCCAGCAGTTACTCGAGAGGACAGGGCTTTCACGAGCAGTACTTC.

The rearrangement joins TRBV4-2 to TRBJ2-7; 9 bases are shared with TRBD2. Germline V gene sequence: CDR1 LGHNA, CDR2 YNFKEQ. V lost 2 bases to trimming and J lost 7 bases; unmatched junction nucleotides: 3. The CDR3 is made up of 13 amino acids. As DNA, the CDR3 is TGTGCCAGCAGCCAATCGCTAGCGGGGGAGCAGTACTTC. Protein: CASSQSLAGEQYF.

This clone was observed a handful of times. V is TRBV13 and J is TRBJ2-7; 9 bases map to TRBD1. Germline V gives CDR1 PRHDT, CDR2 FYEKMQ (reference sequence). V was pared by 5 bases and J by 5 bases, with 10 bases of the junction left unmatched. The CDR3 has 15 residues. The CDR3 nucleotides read TGTGCCAGCAGCCCGCGTGGACAGGGGTCTGACGAGCAGTACTTC. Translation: CASSPRGQGSDEQYF.

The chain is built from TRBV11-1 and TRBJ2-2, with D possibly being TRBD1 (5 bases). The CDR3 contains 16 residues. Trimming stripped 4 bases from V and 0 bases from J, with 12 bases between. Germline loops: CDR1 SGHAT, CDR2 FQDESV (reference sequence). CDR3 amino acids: CASSSLIQANTGELFF. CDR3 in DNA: TGTGCCAGCAGCTCGTTAATACAGGCGAACACCGGGGAGCTGTTTTTT.

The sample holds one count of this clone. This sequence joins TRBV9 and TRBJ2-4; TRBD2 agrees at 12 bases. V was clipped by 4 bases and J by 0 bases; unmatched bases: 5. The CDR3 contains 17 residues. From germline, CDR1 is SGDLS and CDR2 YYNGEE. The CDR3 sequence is CASSIPSGGEAKNIQYF. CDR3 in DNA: TGTGCCAGCAGCATACCTAGCGGGGGGGAAGCCAAAAACATTCAGTACTTC. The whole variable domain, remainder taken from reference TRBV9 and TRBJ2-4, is DSGVTQTPKHLITATGQRVTLRCSPRSGDLSVYWYQQSLDQGLQFLIQYYNGEERAKGNILERFSAQQFPDLHSELNLSSLELGDSALYFCASSIPSGGEAKNIQYFGAGTRLSVL.

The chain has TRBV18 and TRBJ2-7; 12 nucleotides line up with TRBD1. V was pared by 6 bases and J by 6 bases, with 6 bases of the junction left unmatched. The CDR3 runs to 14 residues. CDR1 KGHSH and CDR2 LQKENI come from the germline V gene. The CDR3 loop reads CASSRRDRGPEQYF. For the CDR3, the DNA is TGTGCCAGCTCTCGCCGGGACAGGGGGCCCGAGCAGTACTTC.

The CDR3 DNA follows: TGTGCCAGCAGTTTCCCGGGACAGAACACTGAAGCTTTCTTT. Protein product: CASSFPGQNTEAFF. The rearrangement joins TRBV2 to TRBJ1-1; D may be TRBD1 (6 bases). The CDR3 totals 14 residues. V dropped 5 bases and J dropped 1 base, with 11 bases sitting between them. Germline assignment: CDR1 SNHLY and CDR2 FYNNEI.

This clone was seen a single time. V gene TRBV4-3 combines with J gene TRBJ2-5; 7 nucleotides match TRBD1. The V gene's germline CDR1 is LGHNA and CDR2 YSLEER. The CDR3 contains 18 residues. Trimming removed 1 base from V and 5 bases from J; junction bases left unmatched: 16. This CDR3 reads CASSQAWGRGFRRETQYF. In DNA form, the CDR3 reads TGCGCCAGCAGCCAAGCCTGGGGCAGGGGGTTCCGGAGGGAGACCCAGTACTTC.

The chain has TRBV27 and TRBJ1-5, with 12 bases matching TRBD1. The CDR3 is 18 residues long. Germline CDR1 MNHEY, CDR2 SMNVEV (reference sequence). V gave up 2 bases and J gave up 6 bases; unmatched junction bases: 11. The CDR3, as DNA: TGTGCCAGCAGTTTAAATTTTTGGGGACAGGGGGCGGCTCAGCCCCAGCATTTT. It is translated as CASSLNFWGQGAAQPQHF.

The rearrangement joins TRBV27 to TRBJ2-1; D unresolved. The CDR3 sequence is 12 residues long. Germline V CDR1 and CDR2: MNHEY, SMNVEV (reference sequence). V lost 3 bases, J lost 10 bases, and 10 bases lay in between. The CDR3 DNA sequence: TGTGCCAGCAGTTTTCCCCTACAGGAGCAGTTCTTC. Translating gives CASSFPLQEQFF.

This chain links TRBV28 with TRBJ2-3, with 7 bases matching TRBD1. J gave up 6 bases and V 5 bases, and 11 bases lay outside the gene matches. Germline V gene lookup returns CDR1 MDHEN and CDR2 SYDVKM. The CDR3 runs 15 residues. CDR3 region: CASSPAGGNRDTQYF. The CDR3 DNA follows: TGTGCCAGCAGTCCCGCAGGGGGAAATCGGGATACGCAGTATTTT. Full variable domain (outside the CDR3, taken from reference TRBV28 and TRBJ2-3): DVKVTQSSRYLVKRTGEKVFLECVQDMDHENMFWYRQDPGLGLRLIYFSYDVKMKEKGDIPEGYSVSREKKERFSLILESASTNQTSMYLCASSPAGGNRDTQYFGPGTRLTVL.

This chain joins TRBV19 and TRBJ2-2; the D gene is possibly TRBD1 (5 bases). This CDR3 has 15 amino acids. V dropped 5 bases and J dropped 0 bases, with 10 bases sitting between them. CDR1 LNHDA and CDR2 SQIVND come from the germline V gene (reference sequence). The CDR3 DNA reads TGTGCCAGTAGTCCGGACATCGCGAACACCGGGGAGCTGTTTTTT. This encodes CASSPDIANTGELFF.

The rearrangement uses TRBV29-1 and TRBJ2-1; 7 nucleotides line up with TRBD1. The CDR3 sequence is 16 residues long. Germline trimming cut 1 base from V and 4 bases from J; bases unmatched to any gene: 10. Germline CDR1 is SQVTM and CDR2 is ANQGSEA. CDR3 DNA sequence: TGCAGCGTTGAAGGAGCTCCGGACAGGTTATACAATGAGCAGTTCTTC. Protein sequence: CSVEGAPDRLYNEQFF.

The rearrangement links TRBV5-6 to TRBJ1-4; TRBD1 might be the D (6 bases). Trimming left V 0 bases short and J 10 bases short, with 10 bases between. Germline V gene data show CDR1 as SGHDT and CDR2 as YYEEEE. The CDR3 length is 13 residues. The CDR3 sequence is CASSLGQERKLFF. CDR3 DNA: TGTGCCAGCAGCTTGGGACAGGAACGAAAACTGTTTTTT.

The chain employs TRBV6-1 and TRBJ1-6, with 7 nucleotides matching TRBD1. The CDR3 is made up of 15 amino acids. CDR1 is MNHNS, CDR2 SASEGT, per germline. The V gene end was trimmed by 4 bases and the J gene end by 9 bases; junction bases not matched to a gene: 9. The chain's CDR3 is CASSVSTGMISPLHF. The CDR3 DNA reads TGTGCCAGCAGTGTCTCGACAGGGATGATTTCACCCCTCCACTTT.

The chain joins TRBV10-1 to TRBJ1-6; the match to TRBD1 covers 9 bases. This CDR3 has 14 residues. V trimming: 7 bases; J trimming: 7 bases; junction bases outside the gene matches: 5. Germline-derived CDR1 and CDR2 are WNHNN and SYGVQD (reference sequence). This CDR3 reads CASTPGTGNSPLHF. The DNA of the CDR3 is TGCGCCAGCACCCCGGGGACAGGGAATTCACCCCTCCACTTT.

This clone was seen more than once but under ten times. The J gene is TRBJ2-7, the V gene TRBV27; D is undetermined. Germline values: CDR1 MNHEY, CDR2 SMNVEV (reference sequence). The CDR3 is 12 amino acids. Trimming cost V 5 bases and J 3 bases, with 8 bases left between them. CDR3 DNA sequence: TGTGCCAGCAGTCAAACAGTCTACGAGCAGTACTTC. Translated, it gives CASSQTVYEQYF.

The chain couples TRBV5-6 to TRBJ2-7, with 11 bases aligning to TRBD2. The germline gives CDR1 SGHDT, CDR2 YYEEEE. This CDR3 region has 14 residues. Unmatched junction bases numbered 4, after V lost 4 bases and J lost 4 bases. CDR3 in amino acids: CASSDTSGSYEQYF. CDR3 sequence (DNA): TGTGCCAGCAGCGACACTAGCGGGAGTTACGAGCAGTACTTC.

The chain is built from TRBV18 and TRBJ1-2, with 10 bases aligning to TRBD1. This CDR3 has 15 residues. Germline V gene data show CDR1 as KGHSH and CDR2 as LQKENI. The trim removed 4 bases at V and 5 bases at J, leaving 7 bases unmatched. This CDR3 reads CASSLRQGAEYGYTF. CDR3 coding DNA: TGTGCCAGCTCACTACGACAGGGGGCGGAATATGGCTACACCTTC.

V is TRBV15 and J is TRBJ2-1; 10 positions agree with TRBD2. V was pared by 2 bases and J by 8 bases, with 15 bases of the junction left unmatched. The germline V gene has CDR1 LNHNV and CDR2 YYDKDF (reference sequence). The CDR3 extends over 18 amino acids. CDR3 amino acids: CATSRRLAGELMVDEQFF. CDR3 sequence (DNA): TGTGCCACCAGCAGACGTCTAGCGGGAGAACTTATGGTCGATGAGCAGTTCTTC.

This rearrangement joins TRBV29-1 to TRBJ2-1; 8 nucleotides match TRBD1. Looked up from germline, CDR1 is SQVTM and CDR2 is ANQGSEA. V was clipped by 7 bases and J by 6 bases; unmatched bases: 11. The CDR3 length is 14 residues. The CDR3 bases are TGCAGCGGGGCTGCTGGGACAGGCGGCAATGAGCAGTTCTTC. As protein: CSGAAGTGGNEQFF.

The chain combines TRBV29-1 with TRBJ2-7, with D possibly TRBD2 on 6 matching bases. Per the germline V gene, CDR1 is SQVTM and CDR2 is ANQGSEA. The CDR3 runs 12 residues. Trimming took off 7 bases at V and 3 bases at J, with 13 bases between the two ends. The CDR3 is CSASGLSYEQYF. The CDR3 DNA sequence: TGCAGCGCCTCGGGACTGAGCTACGAGCAGTACTTC.

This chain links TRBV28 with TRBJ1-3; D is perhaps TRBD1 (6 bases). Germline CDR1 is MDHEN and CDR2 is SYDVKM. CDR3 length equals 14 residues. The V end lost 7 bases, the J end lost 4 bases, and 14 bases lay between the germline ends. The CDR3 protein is CASITQGEGNTIYF. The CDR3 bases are TGTGCCAGCATTACACAGGGTGAGGGAAACACCATATATTTT.

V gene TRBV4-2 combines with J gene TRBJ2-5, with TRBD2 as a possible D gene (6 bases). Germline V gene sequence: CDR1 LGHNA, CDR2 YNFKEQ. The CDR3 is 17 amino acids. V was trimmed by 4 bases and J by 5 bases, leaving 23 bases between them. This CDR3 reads CASSPDVGVGGIETQYF. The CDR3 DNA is TGTGCCAGCAGCCCAGACGTAGGAGTCGGCGGGATCGAGACCCAGTACTTC.

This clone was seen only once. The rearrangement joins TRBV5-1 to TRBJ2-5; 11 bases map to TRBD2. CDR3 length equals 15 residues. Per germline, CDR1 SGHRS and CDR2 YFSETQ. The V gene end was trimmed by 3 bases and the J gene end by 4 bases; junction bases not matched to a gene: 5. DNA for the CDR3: TGCGCCAGCAGCTCACTTAGCGGGGGGGGAGAGACCCAGTACTTC. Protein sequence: CASSSLSGGGETQYF.

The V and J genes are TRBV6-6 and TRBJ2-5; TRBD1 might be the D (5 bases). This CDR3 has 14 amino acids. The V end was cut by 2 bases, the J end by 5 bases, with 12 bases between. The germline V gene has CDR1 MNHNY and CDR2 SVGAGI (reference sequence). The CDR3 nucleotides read TGTGCCAGCAGTTACGGGCGACAGATGGAGACCCAGTACTTC. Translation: CASSYGRQMETQYF.

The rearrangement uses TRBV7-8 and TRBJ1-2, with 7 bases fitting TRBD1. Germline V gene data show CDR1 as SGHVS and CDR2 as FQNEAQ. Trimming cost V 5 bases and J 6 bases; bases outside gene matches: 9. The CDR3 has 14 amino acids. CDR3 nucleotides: TGTGCCAGCAGCCTTAACAGGGGATGGCATGGCTACACCTTC. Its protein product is CASSLNRGWHGYTF.

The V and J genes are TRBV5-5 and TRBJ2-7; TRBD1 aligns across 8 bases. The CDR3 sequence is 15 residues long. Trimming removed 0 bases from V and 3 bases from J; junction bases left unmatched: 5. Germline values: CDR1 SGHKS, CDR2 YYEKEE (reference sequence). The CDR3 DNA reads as TGTGCCAGCAGCTTGGGAGGGACAGGATACTACGAGCAGTACTTC. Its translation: CASSLGGTGYYEQYF. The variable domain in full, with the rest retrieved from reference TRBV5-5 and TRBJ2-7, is DAGVTQSPTHLIKTRGQQVTLRCSPISGHKSVSWYQQVLGQGPQFIFQYYEKEERGRGNFPDRFSARQFPNYSSELNVNALLLGDSALYLCASSLGGTGYYEQYFGPGTRLTVT.

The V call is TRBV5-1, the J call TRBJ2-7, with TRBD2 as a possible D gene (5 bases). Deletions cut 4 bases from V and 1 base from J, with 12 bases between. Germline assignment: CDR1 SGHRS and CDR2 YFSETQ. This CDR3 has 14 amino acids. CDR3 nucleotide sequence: TGCGCCAGCAGCCCCCTGGGGAGTTCCTACGAGCAGTACTTC. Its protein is CASSPLGSSYEQYF.